This TCR beta chain came from a study of blood T cell repertoires in COVID-19. Across the study: The samples span acute and convalescent COVID-19 from the United States, Italy and Spain. PBMCs, B-cell-depleted T cells, or T cells provided the cDNA or gDNA that made up the material.

Seattle participants joined during active infection and were tracked over time. Germline values: CDR1 SGHNT, CDR2 YYREEE (reference sequence). V lost 2 bases to trimming and J lost 2 bases, with 20 bases between them. The CDR3 consists of 18 residues. Original data processing: Cell counts per sample came from amplifying reference gene primers. Libraries were prepared by immunoSEQ multiplex PCR; TCRdb keeps only in-frame clonotypes and omits some of them. V, J and clone size are those of that table, while D and trimming were read from the DNA. The sample has about 220,000 clones; 65% to 90% are singletons.

The specimen sequenced was peripheral blood. J is TRBJ1-3 and V is TRBV5-4; D is perhaps TRBD1 (5 bases). The sequence was obtained from an older woman with COVID-19, enrolled during active disease. CDR3 sequence reads: CASSLYGGIWDTGNTIYF. CDR3 sequence (DNA): TGTGCCAGCAGCTTATATGGGGGGATCTGGGATACTGGAAACACCATATATTTT.